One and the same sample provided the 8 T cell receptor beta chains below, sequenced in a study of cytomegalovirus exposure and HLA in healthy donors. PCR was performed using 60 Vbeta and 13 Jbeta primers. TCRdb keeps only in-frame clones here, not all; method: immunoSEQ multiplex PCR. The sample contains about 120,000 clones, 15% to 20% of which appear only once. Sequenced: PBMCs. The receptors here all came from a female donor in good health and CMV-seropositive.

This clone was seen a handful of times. As DNA, the CDR3 is TGCGCCAGCAGCTTGGGACCGGGGGGGCTGAACACTGAAGCTTTCTTT. It yields the protein CASSLGPGGLNTEAFF. The chain is built from TRBV5-1 and TRBJ1-1; possible D gene TRBD1, 6 bases. V was trimmed by 0 bases and J by 0 bases, leaving 12 bases between them. The CDR3 contains 16 residues. CDR1 is SGHRS, CDR2 YFSETQ, per germline.

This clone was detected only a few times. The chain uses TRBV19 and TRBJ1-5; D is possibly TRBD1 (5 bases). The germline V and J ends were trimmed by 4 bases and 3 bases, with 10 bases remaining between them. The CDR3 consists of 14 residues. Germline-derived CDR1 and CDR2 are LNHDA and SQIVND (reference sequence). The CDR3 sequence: CASSNRLYNQPQHF. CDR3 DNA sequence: TGTGCCAGTAGTAACAGGCTGTACAATCAGCCCCAGCATTTT.

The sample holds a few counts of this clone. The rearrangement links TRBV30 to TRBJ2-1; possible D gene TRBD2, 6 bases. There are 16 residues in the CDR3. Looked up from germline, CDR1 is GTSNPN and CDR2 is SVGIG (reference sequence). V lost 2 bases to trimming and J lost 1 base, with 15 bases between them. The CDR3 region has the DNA TGTGCCTGGAGTTCGTCACTAGCCTTATCCTACAATGAGCAGTTCTTC. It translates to CAWSSSLALSYNEQFF.

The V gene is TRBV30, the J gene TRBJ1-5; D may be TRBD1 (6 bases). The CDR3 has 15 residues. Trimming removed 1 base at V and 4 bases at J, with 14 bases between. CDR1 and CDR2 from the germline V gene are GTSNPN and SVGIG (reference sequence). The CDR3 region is CAWSAQGIRNQPQHF. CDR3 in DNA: TGTGCCTGGAGTGCGCAGGGGATCAGGAATCAGCCCCAGCATTTT. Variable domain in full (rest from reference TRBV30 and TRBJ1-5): SQTIHQWPATLVQPVGSPLSLECTVEGTSNPNLYWYRQAAGRGLQLLFYSVGIGQISSEVPQNLSASRPQDRQFILSSKKLLLSDSGFYLCAWSAQGIRNQPQHFGDGTRLSIL.

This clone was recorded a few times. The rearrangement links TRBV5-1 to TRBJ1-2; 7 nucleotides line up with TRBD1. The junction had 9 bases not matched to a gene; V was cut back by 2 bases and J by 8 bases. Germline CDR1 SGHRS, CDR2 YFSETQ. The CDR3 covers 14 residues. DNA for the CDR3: TGCGCCAGCAGCTTAGACCAACAGGGGAGCGGCTACACCTTC. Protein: CASSLDQQGSGYTF. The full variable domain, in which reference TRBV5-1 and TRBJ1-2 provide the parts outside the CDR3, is KAGVTQTPRYLIKTRGQQVTLSCSPISGHRSVSWYQQTPGQGLQFLFEYFSETQRNKGNFPGRFSGRQFSNSRSEMNVSTLELGDSALYLCASSLDQQGSGYTFGSGTRLTVV.

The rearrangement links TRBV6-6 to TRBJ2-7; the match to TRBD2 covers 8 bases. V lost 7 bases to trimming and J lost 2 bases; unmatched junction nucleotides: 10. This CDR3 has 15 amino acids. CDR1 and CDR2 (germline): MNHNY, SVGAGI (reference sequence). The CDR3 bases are TGTGCCAGCATCCCGGGGGGGGTAGGGACCTACGAGCAGTACTTC. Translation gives CASIPGGVGTYEQYF.

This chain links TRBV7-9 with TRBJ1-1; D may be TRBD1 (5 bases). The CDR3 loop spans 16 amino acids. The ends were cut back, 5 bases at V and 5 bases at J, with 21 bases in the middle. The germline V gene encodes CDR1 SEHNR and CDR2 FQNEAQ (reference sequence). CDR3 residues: CASSPHAPGDGTEAFF. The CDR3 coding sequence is TGTGCCAGCAGCCCCCATGCCCCGGGGGACGGGACTGAAGCTTTCTTT.

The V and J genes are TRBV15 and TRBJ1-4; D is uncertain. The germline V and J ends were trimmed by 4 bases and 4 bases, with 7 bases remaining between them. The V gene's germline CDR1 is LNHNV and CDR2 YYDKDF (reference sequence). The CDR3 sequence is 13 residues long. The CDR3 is CATSNSFNEKLFF. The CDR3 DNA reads TGTGCCACCAGCAACAGTTTTAATGAAAAACTGTTTTTT.